Listed below are T cell receptor beta chains from one sample, sequenced in a study of blood T cell repertoires in COVID-19. TCRdb's copy holds only in-frame clones and misses some; the assay was immunoSEQ multiplex PCR. The sample carries fewer than 250,000 clones, 85% recorded once. Sequenced material: peripheral blood. These receptors originate from a woman in her sixties or seventies with active or convalescent COVID-19. Both conserved end residues are part of each CDR3. A D gene is named only where the DNA matches it firmly. Clone size, where shown, is once, few, many, or a class for clones that have expanded.

size	V	J	D	DNA	CDR3
-	TRBV5-1	TRBJ2-3	TRBD2	TGCGCCAGCAGCTTGGCTAGCGGGAGCACAGATACGCAGTATTTT	CASSLASGSTDTQYF
-	TRBV5-1	TRBJ1-3	-	TGCGCCAGCAGCCCTGCGGTTGGGGGAAACACCATATATTTT	CASSPAVGGNTIYF
-	TRBV6-5	TRBJ1-4	TRBD1	TGTGCCAGCCGACAGGGGATAGCAACTAATGAAAAACTGTTTTTT	CASRQGIATNEKLFF
few	TRBV9	TRBJ1-4	-	TGTGCCAGCAGCGGGACAGAGGGTGAAAAACTGTTTTTT	CASSGTEGEKLFF
-	TRBV27	TRBJ2-7	-	TGTGCCAGCAGCGATCTGGGGGGTTACGAGCAGTACTTC	CASSDLGGYEQYF
-	TRBV5-1	TRBJ1-1	-	TGCGCCAGCAGCTTGGGAGTCCTTAACACTGAAGCTTTCTTT	CASSLGVLNTEAFF
-	TRBV7-6	TRBJ2-1	-	TGTGCCAGCAGCTTAGCTACCCCCGGGGGTTCGGGAGAGCAGTTCTTC	CASSLATPGGSGEQFF
-	TRBV11-3	TRBJ2-7	TRBD1	TGTGCCAGCAGCTTAGGGGACAGGGGGCACCCAGAGTTCTACGAGCAGTACTTC	CASSLGDRGHPEFYEQYF
once	TRBV27	TRBJ2-7	-	TGTGCCAGCAGTTTAAAAGCAAGCGGTATAGGATACGAGCAGTACTTC	CASSLKASGIGYEQYF
-	TRBV5-1	TRBJ1-2	TRBD1	TGCGCCAGCAGCTTGTTCGCGACAGGGGGTGGCTACACCTTC	CASSLFATGGGYTF
-	TRBV6-5	TRBJ1-2	TRBD1	TGTGCCAGCACCCCAGCGGGACAGGCGAGGGATGGCTACACCTTC	CASTPAGQARDGYTF
few	TRBV7-2	TRBJ1-2	TRBD1	TGTGCCAGCAGCTTAGTGGGACAGGGAAATGGCTACACCTTC	CASSLVGQGNGYTF
once	TRBV11-2	TRBJ1-1	-	TGTGCCAGCAGCAAGCGGGACGGGAACACTGAAGCTTTCTTT	CASSKRDGNTEAFF
-	TRBV6-5	TRBJ2-3	TRBD2	TGTGCCAGCAGAGGGGTAGCGGGGAGCACAGATACGCAGTATTTT	CASRGVAGSTDTQYF
-	TRBV19	TRBJ1-1	-	TGTGCCAGTAGTATGGGCTGGTTAGGGGGAGCTGAAGCTTTCTTT	CASSMGWLGGAEAFF
once	TRBV6-6	TRBJ2-1	-	TGTGCCAGCAGTTACTCGGGACAAAACAATGAGCAGTTCTTC	CASSYSGQNNEQFF
-	TRBV9	TRBJ1-2	TRBD1	TGTGCCAGCAGCGCCGGGACAGGGGGTTTTAACTATGGCTACACCTTC	CASSAGTGGFNYGYTF
-	TRBV19	TRBJ1-4	TRBD1	TGTGCCAGTAGCCAAGACGGAACAGGGGCAATCGGTGAAAAACTGTTTTTT	CASSQDGTGAIGEKLFF
-	TRBV27	TRBJ2-7	TRBD2	TGTGCCAGCAGTTTCGGACTAGCGGGAGTGGATGAGCAGTACTTC	CASSFGLAGVDEQYF
-	TRBV6-6	TRBJ1-2	-	TGTGCCAGCAGTACAGGAAGGGCTAGCTATGGCTACACCTTC	CASSTGRASYGYTF
-	TRBV11-1	TRBJ2-3	TRBD2	TGTGCCAGCCGAGTGGCGGGAGCAGATACGCAGTATTTT	CASRVAGADTQYF
-	TRBV3-1/TRBV3-2	TRBJ1-2	TRBD1	TGTGCCAGCAGCCAAGGGACAGGCGGCTACACCTTC	CASSQGTGGYTF
-	TRBV9	TRBJ2-3	TRBD2	TGTGCCAGCAGCGTCACTAGCGCCGCAGATACGCAGTATTTT	CASSVTSAADTQYF
-	TRBV19	TRBJ2-1	-	TGTGCCAGTAGTATGTTCCAGGGAGGCAATGAGCAGTTCTTC	CASSMFQGGNEQFF
-	TRBV4-1	TRBJ1-2	-	TGCGCCAGCAGGCCAGGACATTTTAACTATGGCTACACCTTC	CASRPGHFNYGYTF
-	TRBV28	TRBJ1-2	-	TGTGCCAGCAGCTACCTCAGGGTCTCTGGCTACACCTTC	CASSYLRVSGYTF
few	TRBV28	TRBJ2-5	TRBD2	TGTGCCAGCAGTTTAATACCGGGACTAGCTAAAGAGACCCAGTACTTC	CASSLIPGLAKETQYF
-	TRBV19	TRBJ1-5	TRBD1	TGTGCCAGTAGTATCGTGGGACAGGGGGGCTATAGCAATCAGCCCCAGCATTTT	CASSIVGQGGYSNQPQHF
-	TRBV15	TRBJ2-1	-	TGTGCCACCAGCAGCCGATCCAGGTCCTTGGAGCAGTTCTTC	CATSSRSRSLEQFF
-	TRBV7-2	TRBJ2-4	TRBD1	TGTGCCAGCAGCCCGAACAGGGGTGGAAACATTCAGTACTTC	CASSPNRGGNIQYF
-	TRBV30	TRBJ1-4	TRBD1	TGTGCCTGGAGTACGGGACAGGGAGATGAAAAACTGTTTTTT	CAWSTGQGDEKLFF
-	TRBV7-2	TRBJ2-1	TRBD2	TGTGCCAGCAGGCTCCAGCGGGAGTCCTATGAGCAGTTCTTC	CASRLQRESYEQFF
-	TRBV19	TRBJ2-5	-	TGTGCCAGTAGTATTCAGGAAGAAGAGACCCAGTACTTC	CASSIQEEETQYF
-	TRBV30	TRBJ1-2	-	TGTGCCTGGAGTGTAGAACAGGATTTCTATGGCTACACCTTC	CAWSVEQDFYGYTF
-	TRBV5-1	TRBJ2-5	TRBD1	TGCGCCAGCAGTCTGGGGACAGGTGAAGAGACCCAGTACTTC	CASSLGTGEETQYF
-	TRBV15	TRBJ2-7	TRBD1	TGTGCCACCAGCTTTGACAGGGGCCTCTCCTACGAGCAGTACTTC	CATSFDRGLSYEQYF
once	TRBV30	TRBJ1-4	-	TGTGCCTGGAGTGTCCACCGGACAGAGGTTAATGAAAAACTGTTTTTT	CAWSVHRTEVNEKLFF
-	TRBV28	TRBJ2-3	-	TGTGCCAGCAGGGGTTGGGACAACACAGATACGCAGTATTTT	CASRGWDNTDTQYF
-	TRBV7-6	TRBJ2-1	TRBD2	TGTGCCAGCAGCTCTAGCGGGAGGTCCTACAATGAGCAGTTCTTC	CASSSSGRSYNEQFF
-	TRBV28	TRBJ1-5	-	TGTGCCACCACAGGGCATCATAGCAATCAGCCCCAGCATTTT	CATTGHHSNQPQHF
-	TRBV3-1/TRBV3-2	TRBJ2-3	-	TGTGCCAGCAGCCTGGGACTTAACACAGATACGCAGTATTTT	CASSLGLNTDTQYF
once	TRBV7-2	TRBJ2-1	TRBD2	TGTGCCAGCAGCTTAATGTTAGCGGGGGGCGGTTCCGAGCAGTTCTTC	CASSLMLAGGGSEQFF
-	TRBV29-1	TRBJ2-5	TRBD1	TGCAGCGTTGAATCCCCCGACAGGGGGCTTGGAGAGACCCAGTACTTC	CSVESPDRGLGETQYF
-	TRBV4-1	TRBJ2-1	TRBD1	TGCGCCAGCAGCCCCCCAGGGGGCGCGGACAATGAGCAGTTCTTC	CASSPPGGADNEQFF